This passage covers 14 T cell receptor beta chains from one sample sequenced in a study of preoperative IRX-2 immunotherapy in early breast cancer. Treatment reported: preoperative locoregional IRX-2 cytokine immunotherapy. Produced via immunoSEQ multiplex PCR; TCRdb's table is partial and in-frame only. The sample lists 60,000 or so clones; around 94% were seen once. This specimen was acquired from a patient treated with IRX-2 immunotherapy. The source is a human donor with breast cancer.

The chain links TRBV9 to TRBJ1-5; no reliable D call. Trimming stripped 1 base from V and 0 bases from J, with 8 bases between. The CDR3 is made up of 15 amino acids. Per germline, CDR1 SGDLS and CDR2 YYNGEE. In nucleotides, the CDR3 is TGTGCCAGCAGCGTAACCCCTTATAGCAATCAGCCCCAGCATTTT. It encodes CASSVTPYSNQPQHF.

The V and J genes are TRBV13 and TRBJ2-7; 7 nucleotides align to TRBD2. CDR1 is PRHDT, CDR2 FYEKMQ, per germline (reference sequence). Trimming cost V 4 bases and J 0 bases; bases outside gene matches: 12. This CDR3 is built from 17 residues. DNA of the CDR3: TGTGCCAGCAGCTCTAACATAGTCGGGGGGTTCTCCTACGAGCAGTACTTC. Its translation is CASSSNIVGGFSYEQYF.

CDR3 loop: CASSLSTYEQYF. CDR3 in DNA: TGTGCCAGCAGCTTGTCAACCTACGAGCAGTACTTC. The J gene is TRBJ2-7, the V gene TRBV7-2; D is unresolved. This CDR3 spans 12 amino acids. Germline V CDR1 and CDR2: SGHTA, FQGNSA. V was clipped by 3 bases and J by 2 bases, with 5 bases between them.

V and J are TRBV19 and TRBJ2-2, with TRBD1 identical over 7 bases. Germline CDR1 is LNHDA and CDR2 is SQIVND (reference sequence). The CDR3 contains 15 residues. Germline trimming cut 3 bases from V and 3 bases from J; bases unmatched to any gene: 4. The CDR3 spells CASSIGQVYTGELFF. DNA for the CDR3: TGTGCCAGTAGTATCGGACAGGTTTACACCGGGGAGCTGTTTTTT.

This clone has a handful of counts. The chain links TRBV18 to TRBJ1-1; TRBD1 is a possible D gene (5 bases). This CDR3 has 15 residues. V was cut by 1 base and J by 1 base, with 10 bases left in between. Germline loops: CDR1 KGHSH, CDR2 LQKENI. The CDR3: CASSPLGGGNTEAFF. The CDR3 nucleotides read TGTGCCAGCTCACCACTGGGGGGAGGGAACACTGAAGCTTTCTTT.

V usage is TRBV10-2 and J usage is TRBJ2-7, with D uncertain. The CDR3 covers 11 residues. The germline V and J ends were trimmed by 5 bases and 1 base, with 3 bases remaining between them. In germline, CDR1 is WSHSY, CDR2 SAAADI. CDR3 bases: TGCGCCAGCAGTATGTCCTACGAGCAGTACTTC. Its protein product is CASSMSYEQYF.

The V gene is TRBV18, the J gene TRBJ1-5; 8 bases line up with TRBD1. The CDR3 is 15 residues long. J lost 3 bases, V lost 6 bases, and 7 bases had no gene match. CDR1 and CDR2 (germline): KGHSH, LQKENI. The CDR3 DNA is TGTGCCAGCTCCCTACAGGGGGGAGACAATCAGCCCCAGCATTTT. Translation: CASSLQGGDNQPQHF.

The chain combines TRBV15 with TRBJ2-7; perhaps D is TRBD1 or TRBD2 (6 bases each). The CDR3 loop spans 14 amino acids. CDR1 LNHNV and CDR2 YYDKDF come from the germline V gene (reference sequence). The V gene lost 0 bases and the J gene lost 3 bases, with 9 bases spanning the gap. CDR3 nucleotide sequence: TGTGCCACCAGCAGAGAGGGGGGCCTCTACGAGCAGTACTTC. It is translated as CATSREGGLYEQYF.

This chain uses TRBV7-2 with TRBJ1-1, with D maybe TRBD1 (5 bases). CDR1 and CDR2 from the germline V gene are SGHTA and FQGNSA. Trimming removed 1 base at V and 2 bases at J, with 8 bases between. The CDR3 length is 14 residues. The chain's CDR3 is CASSLGRANTEAFF. The CDR3 nucleotides read TGTGCCAGCAGCTTAGGCAGGGCCAACACTGAAGCTTTCTTT. The entire variable domain, with the rest obtained from reference TRBV7-2 and TRBJ1-1, is as follows: GAGVSQSPSNKVTEKGKDVELRCDPISGHTALYWYRQSLGQGLEFLIYFQGNSAPDKSGLPSDRFSAERTGGSVSTLTIQRTQQEDSAVYLCASSLGRANTEAFFGQGTRLTVV.

This clone showed up just once. The chain employs TRBV6-6 and TRBJ2-5; no reliable D call. The end of the DNA aligns better with TRBJ2-7, so the J call may be wrong. The CDR3 is made up of 15 amino acids. CDR1 and CDR2 (germline): MNHNY, SVGAGI (reference sequence). This CDR3 is CASIQSPWLVDEQYF. The CDR3 bases are TGTGCCAGCATTCAGAGCCCCTGGCTCGTCGACGAGCAGTACTTC.

The CDR3 here is CASSLGGGRPLSEQFF. As DNA, the CDR3 is TGTGCCAGCAGCTTAGGGGGCGGGAGGCCCTTATCCGAGCAGTTCTTC. The chain has TRBV7-6 and TRBJ2-1; 8 bases agree with TRBD2. The CDR3 contains 16 residues. The junction had 12 bases not matched to a gene; V was cut back by 1 base and J by 10 bases. Germline CDR1 SGHVS, CDR2 FNYEAQ. Filled out from reference TRBV7-6 and TRBJ2-1, the complete variable domain reads GAGVSQSPRYKVTKRGQDVALRCDPISGHVSLYWYRQALGQGPEFLTYFNYEAQQDKSGLPNDRFSAERPEGSISTLTIQRTEQRDSAMYRCASSLGGGRPLSEQFFGPGTRLTVL.

Here the CDR3 reads CASSLGPSYEQYF. The CDR3 bases are TGTGCCAGCTCCCTCGGGCCCTCCTACGAGCAGTACTTC. The chain recombines TRBV6-1 with TRBJ2-7, with no clear D. CDR3 size: 13 residues. V lost 8 bases to trimming and J lost 0 bases, with 11 bases between them. The germline V gene has CDR1 MNHNS and CDR2 SASEGT.

The chain joins TRBV4-3 to TRBJ1-6; a weak D match, TRBD1 (5 bases). Germline V gene sequence: CDR1 LGHNA, CDR2 YSLEER. The CDR3 sequence is 14 residues long. The V gene lost 4 bases and the J gene lost 10 bases, with 14 bases spanning the gap. The CDR3 region is CASSLLGVQSPLHF. The CDR3 DNA reads as TGCGCCAGCAGCCTTCTGGGGGTCCAATCACCCCTCCACTTT.

This rearrangement joins TRBV7-3 to TRBJ2-1; D is unclear. The CDR3 runs 13 residues. CDR1 is SGHTA and CDR2 is FQGTGA in the germline V gene. Trimming took off 3 bases at V and 7 bases at J, with 10 bases between the two ends. This CDR3 reads CASSFGVQNEQFF. Here the CDR3 DNA reads TGTGCCAGCAGCTTCGGCGTTCAAAATGAGCAGTTCTTC.